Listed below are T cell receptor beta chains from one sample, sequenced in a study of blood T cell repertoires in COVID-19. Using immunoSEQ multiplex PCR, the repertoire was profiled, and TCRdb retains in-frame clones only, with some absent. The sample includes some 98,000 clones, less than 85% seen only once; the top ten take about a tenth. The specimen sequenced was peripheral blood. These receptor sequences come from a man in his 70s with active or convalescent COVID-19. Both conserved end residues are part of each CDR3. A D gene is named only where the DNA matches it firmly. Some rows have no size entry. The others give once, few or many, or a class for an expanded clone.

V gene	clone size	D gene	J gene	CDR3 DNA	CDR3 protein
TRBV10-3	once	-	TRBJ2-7	TGTGCCACCCTGGCCGGGAGCTCCTACGAGCAGTACTTC	CATLAGSSYEQYF
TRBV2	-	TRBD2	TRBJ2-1	TGTGCCAGCAGCCTCGGACTAGAGAGGCAGTTCTTC	CASSLGLERQFF
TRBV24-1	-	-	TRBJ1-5	TGTGCCACCAGTGCCCTGACAGTTACACGGCAGCCCCAGCATTTT	CATSALTVTRQPQHF
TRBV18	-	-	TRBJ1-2	TGTGCCAGCTCACCTAAGGGGGATGACTATGGCTACACCTTC	CASSPKGDDYGYTF
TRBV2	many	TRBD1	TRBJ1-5	TGTGCCAGCAGGGACAGGGCTTTAGGTCAGCCCCAGCATTTT	CASRDRALGQPQHF
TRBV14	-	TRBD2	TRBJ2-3	TGTGCCAGCAGCCCGGGACTAGCGGGGCGCACAGATACGCAGTATTTT	CASSPGLAGRTDTQYF
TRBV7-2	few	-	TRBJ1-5	TGTGCCAGCAGCTCGCAGGGGTTCAATCAGCCCCAGCATTTT	CASSSQGFNQPQHF
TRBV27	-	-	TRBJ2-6	TGTGCCAGCGGGGAGGCTGGGGCCAACGTCCTGACTTTC	CASGEAGANVLTF
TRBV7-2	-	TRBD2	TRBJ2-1	TGTGCCAGCAGCTTATCGGTTAGCGGGGGGGCGCGAGACAATGAGCAGTTCTTC	CASSLSVSGGARDNEQFF
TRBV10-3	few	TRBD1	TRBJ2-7	TGTGCCATCAGTCCCGGGACAGGGGAGTTCGAGCAGTACTTC	CAISPGTGEFEQYF
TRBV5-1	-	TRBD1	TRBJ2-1	TGCGCCAGCAGCTTGGGAGGGACAGGTTCCCCCAATGAGCAGTTCTTC	CASSLGGTGSPNEQFF
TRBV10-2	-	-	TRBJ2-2	TGCGCCAGCTCTCAGGGGATTAAGGCCGGGGAGCTGTTTTTT	CASSQGIKAGELFF
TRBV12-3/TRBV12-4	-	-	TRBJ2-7	TGTGCCAGCAGCCAGGTCTCCTACGAGCAGTACTTC	CASSQVSYEQYF
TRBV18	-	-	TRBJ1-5	TGTGCCAGCTCACCAAATAGGGGTTATCAGCCCCAGCATTTT	CASSPNRGYQPQHF
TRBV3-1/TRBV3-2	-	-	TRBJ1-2	TGTGCCAGCAGCCCGACACAGGTTACCTATGGCTACACCTTC	CASSPTQVTYGYTF
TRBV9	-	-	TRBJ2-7	TGTGCCAGCAGCCAGGGGCCAATATCTTCCTACGAGCAGTACTTC	CASSQGPISSYEQYF
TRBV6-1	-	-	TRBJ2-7	TGTGCCAGCAGTGAAGGTTTGGGCAGCTCCTACGAGCAGTACTTC	CASSEGLGSSYEQYF
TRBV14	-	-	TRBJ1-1	TGTGCCAGCAAGAAGGGCGGCGGGGGTATCGCTTTCTTT	CASKKGGGGIAFF
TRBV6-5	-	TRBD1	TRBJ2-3	TGTGCCAGCAGTTACGAATACAGGGGGAATACGCAGTATTTT	CASSYEYRGNTQYF
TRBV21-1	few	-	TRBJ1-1	TGTGCCAGCCTGGGGGCAGGGACGGCTTTCTTT	CASLGAGTAFF
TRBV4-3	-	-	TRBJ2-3	TGCGCCAGCAGCCAAGATTTTAGCAGTAATCGGGTAGATACGCAGTATTTT	CASSQDFSSNRVDTQYF
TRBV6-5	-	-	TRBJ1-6	TGTGCCAGCAGTTACGACAGACCCAATTCACCCCTCCACTTT	CASSYDRPNSPLHF